Below are 4 T cell receptor beta chains sequenced from a single sample in a study of blood T cell repertoires in COVID-19 (dated by TCRdb to the early 2020s). Libraries were built with the immunoSEQ multiplex PCR assay. TCRdb provides this immuneACCESS table in a form limited to in-frame rearrangements. Some clones are lacking; in checked studies, under half of them reflect an unresolved V gene, and why the rest are absent is not known. This sample gives approximately 70,000 clones in total; over 80% of them show up just once. Roughly an eighth of the sample comes from the top ten. Sequencing was done on a sample of peripheral blood. Receptors were obtained from a woman at least 80 years old with acute or convalescent COVID-19.

The rearrangement joins TRBV9 to TRBJ1-1; 8 nucleotides line up with TRBD1. V shed 6 bases and J 4 bases; nucleotides not matched to a gene: 8. CDR1 is SGDLS and CDR2 is YYNGEE in the germline V gene. This CDR3 is built from 14 residues. This CDR3 is CASTPGGAGTEAFF. In DNA, the CDR3 is TGTGCCAGCACCCCAGGGGGCGCGGGCACTGAAGCTTTCTTT.

The chain is built from TRBV19 and TRBJ1-1; D possibly corresponds to TRBD1 (6 bases). V dropped 6 bases and J dropped 6 bases, with 17 bases sitting between them. Germline CDR1 LNHDA, CDR2 SQIVND (reference sequence). The CDR3 is made up of 14 amino acids. The CDR3 loop reads CASSLGGVGAEAFF. CDR3 nucleotide sequence: TGTGCCAGTAGCCTAGGGGGGGTTGGCGCTGAAGCTTTCTTT.

The J gene is TRBJ2-3, the V gene TRBV7-8; 8 nucleotides match TRBD2. V gave up 3 bases and J gave up 4 bases; unmatched junction bases: 15. From germline, CDR1 is SGHVS and CDR2 FQNEAQ. CDR3 length: 18 amino acids. CDR3 in DNA: TGTGCCAGCAGCTTGGTCTTCTGGGAACGGGAGGGTCCAGATACGCAGTATTTT. The encoded protein is CASSLVFWEREGPDTQYF.

This chain uses TRBV30 with TRBJ1-5; a possible D gene is TRBD1 (6 bases). Germline CDR1 is GTSNPN and CDR2 is SVGIG (reference sequence). CDR3 length equals 14 residues. V lost 3 bases to trimming and J lost 7 bases, with 16 bases between them. CDR3 loop: CAWSVGGAGQPQHF. In nucleotides, the CDR3 is TGTGCCTGGAGCGTGGGGGGGGCGGGGCAGCCCCAGCATTTT.